This T cell receptor (beta chain) was sequenced for a study of T cell repertoires in cytomegalovirus infection. In the study overall: Public TCR beta signatures provided an indication of both CMV infection and a matching HLA type.

From the reads, TCRdb called clonotypes with MiXCR, one entry per CDR3 protein. The data contain a few hundred thousand distinct CDR3 sequences, 17% of them singletons. Study observations and caveats: Across the ex vivo response, the dominant clonotypes were HLA-C-restricted CMV-specific TCR beta clonotypes. Carriage of CMV together with the relevant HLA was identifiable through cumulative public TCR beta family frequency.

This clonotype came up many times. Its specificity is unknown. V shed 2 bases, J shed 3 bases, and the junction held 8 bases outside the gene matches. This CDR3 is 16 amino acids long. Germline loops: CDR1 SGHVS, CDR2 FNYEAQ. Sequencing was done on a sample of PBMCs. J is TRBJ2-7 and V is TRBV7-6, with 9 nucleotides matching TRBD2. The sequence was collected from a human donor in good health (CMV status not recorded). Some clones in this sample may be carry-over from other donors' samples. The CDR3 DNA reads TGTGCCAGCAGCTTACAGGCAAGCGGGGGGAGCTACGAGCAGTACTTC. This translates into CASSLQASGGSYEQYF.